This T cell receptor (beta chain) was found in a study of cytomegalovirus exposure and HLA in healthy donors. Study as a whole: In an earlier analysis, 95 million to 130 million unique TCR beta sequences were found from approximately 190 million T cells.

A note on this clone: Its specificity is unknown.

Whole-study results and caveats: A missense DCLRE1C variant was associated with V- and J-gene trimming of TCR beta chains in a later analysis, and an independent cohort replicated the association. An analysis done earlier found most TCR beta V segments productive about 87% or about 30% of the time. The later analysis indicated that the majority of CMV-associated TCR beta chains appeared HLA-restricted.

60 Vbeta and 13 Jbeta primers were used in PCR. The method was immunoSEQ multiplex PCR; TCRdb's version includes in-frame clones alone and lacks a portion of them. The repertoire has fewer than 110,000 clones, 77% of them found once; the top ten carry approximately 4.2%. This CDR3 comprises 15 residues. Germline CDR1 is SNHLY and CDR2 is FYNNEI. Germline trimming cut 6 bases from V and 4 bases from J; bases unmatched to any gene: 11. The source of this sequence is a male donor in good health and CMV-seronegative. V usage is TRBV2 and J usage is TRBJ1-1; 7 bases match TRBD1. Input material: PBMCs. The CDR3 region has the DNA TGTGCCAGCAGGGCAATGACCGGGACAGCCACTGAAGCTTTCTTT. This translates into CASRAMTGTATEAFF. Full variable domain (rest looked up from reference TRBV2 and TRBJ1-1): EPEVTQTPSHQVTQMGQEVILRCVPISNHLYFYWYRQILGQKVEFLVSFYNNEISEKSEIFDDQFSVERPDGSNFTLKIRSTKLEDSAMYFCASRAMTGTATEAFFGQGTRLTVV.